Each of the 32 T cell receptor beta chains below was sequenced from the same sample in a study of cytomegalovirus exposure and HLA in healthy donors. This PCR relied on a set of 60 Vbeta primers and 13 Jbeta primers. Profiling relied on immunoSEQ multiplex PCR, and the TCRdb table lists in-frame clones only, not all of them. The data show 200,000 to 250,000 clones, approximately 84% seen once. The sample consisted of PBMCs. These receptors were taken from a woman between 40 and 50 years old in good health and CMV-seronegative.

This rearrangement joins TRBV9 to TRBJ2-2, with TRBD2 matching over 8 bases. Germline CDR1 SGDLS, CDR2 YYNGEE. The V and J ends lost 2 bases and 4 bases, in that order; junction bases with no gene match: 4. The CDR3 extends over 15 amino acids. The DNA of the CDR3 is TGTGCCAGCAGCGTTAGCGGGGAGCTCACCGGGGAGCTGTTTTTT. Its protein product is CASSVSGELTGELFF.

This chain joins TRBV5-5 and TRBJ2-5, with 10 bases matching TRBD1. The CDR3 is made up of 14 amino acids. The ends lost 4 bases at V and 3 bases at J; junction bases unmatched: 3. Per germline, CDR1 SGHKS and CDR2 YYEKEE (reference sequence). CDR3 bases: TGTGCCAGCAGCGTTGGGACAGGGGAAGAGACCCAGTACTTC. Residues: CASSVGTGEETQYF.

V and J are TRBV30 and TRBJ2-6, with D unclear. Germline V gene data show CDR1 as GTSNPN and CDR2 as SVGIG (reference sequence). V lost 0 bases and J lost 0, with 6 bases in between. This CDR3 has 15 residues. The CDR3 sequence is CAWSVPVSGANVLTF. CDR3 DNA sequence: TGTGCCTGGAGTGTCCCAGTCTCTGGGGCCAACGTCCTGACTTTC. Full variable domain (remainder filled in from reference TRBV30 and TRBJ2-6): SQTIHQWPATLVQPVGSPLSLECTVEGTSNPNLYWYRQAAGRGLQLLFYSVGIGQISSEVPQNLSASRPQDRQFILSSKKLLLSDSGFYLCAWSVPVSGANVLTFGAGSRLTVL.

The chain joins TRBV7-2 to TRBJ2-7; TRBD2 aligns across 7 bases. The V gene's germline CDR1 is SGHTA and CDR2 FQGNSA. V lost 0 bases to trimming and J lost 6 bases; unmatched junction nucleotides: 8. The CDR3 consists of 15 residues. CDR3 sequence (DNA): TGTGCCAGCAGCTTAGCGCAGGGTAGCGGGCGCGAGCAGTACTTC. As protein: CASSLAQGSGREQYF.

This chain joins TRBV2 and TRBJ2-3, with 11 nucleotides matching TRBD2. The CDR3 spans 16 residues. The junction had 5 bases not matched to a gene; V was cut back by 6 bases and J by 0 bases. Germline CDR1 reads SNHLY; CDR2 reads FYNNEI. The CDR3 DNA reads TGTGCCAGCAGGACTAGCGGGGCGTTGAGCACAGATACGCAGTATTTT. Encoded protein: CASRTSGALSTDTQYF.

The V and J genes are TRBV5-1 and TRBJ2-3; D is unresolved. Looked up from germline, CDR1 is SGHRS and CDR2 is YFSETQ. Trimming took off 0 bases at V and 0 bases at J, with 11 bases between the two ends. This CDR3 spans 16 amino acids. The CDR3 spells CASSLALSSSTDTQYF. The CDR3 DNA reads as TGCGCCAGCAGCTTGGCTCTATCCTCTAGCACAGATACGCAGTATTTT. Full variable domain (rest looked up from reference TRBV5-1 and TRBJ2-3): KAGVTQTPRYLIKTRGQQVTLSCSPISGHRSVSWYQQTPGQGLQFLFEYFSETQRNKGNFPGRFSGRQFSNSRSEMNVSTLELGDSALYLCASSLALSSSTDTQYFGPGTRLTVL.

The V and J genes are TRBV5-4 and TRBJ1-6; no definite D call. The length of the CDR3 is 15 residues. CDR1 and CDR2 (germline): SGHNT, YYREEE (reference sequence). V dropped 2 bases and J dropped 9 bases, with 15 bases sitting between them. DNA of the CDR3: TGTGCCAGCAGCTTCGGTAACGACCGAGGTTCACCCCTCCACTTT. This sequence encodes CASSFGNDRGSPLHF.

The genes are TRBV6-1 and TRBJ1-2; 7 bases line up with TRBD1. Germline V gene data show CDR1 as MNHNS and CDR2 as SASEGT. This CDR3 has 14 residues. Trimming at V came to 6 bases and at J to 3 bases, leaving 7 bases not matched to a gene. The DNA of the CDR3 is TGTGCCAGCAGCATCGACAGGGATGACTATGGCTACACCTTC. This translates into CASSIDRDDYGYTF.

The chain combines TRBV27 with TRBJ2-7; 9 nucleotides agree with TRBD1. Germline CDR1 MNHEY, CDR2 SMNVEV (reference sequence). V shed 5 bases and J 0 bases; nucleotides not matched to a gene: 5. CDR3 length: 15 amino acids. The CDR3, as DNA: TGTGCCAGCAGTCCATTGGGACAGGGCTCCTACGAGCAGTACTTC. Its protein product is CASSPLGQGSYEQYF.

The gene calls are TRBV4-2 and TRBJ2-2, with 7 nucleotides matching TRBD1. J lost 4 bases, V lost 1 base, and 9 bases had no gene match. The CDR3 has 17 residues. The germline V gene encodes CDR1 LGHNA and CDR2 YNFKEQ. The CDR3 DNA is TGTGCCAGCAGCCAAGTCGAGGGGGCGATGACCACCGGGGAGCTGTTTTTT. Translation gives CASSQVEGAMTTGELFF.

The chain couples TRBV9 to TRBJ2-7, with a weak D call TRBD1 (6 bases). Germline CDR1 and CDR2: SGDLS and YYNGEE. Trimming shortened V by 3 bases and J by 2 bases, and 15 bases separated the two germline ends. The CDR3 loop spans 15 amino acids. The CDR3 sequence is CASSGPGTPTYEQYF. CDR3 DNA: TGTGCCAGCAGCGGCCCCGGGACACCAACCTACGAGCAGTACTTC.

The J gene is TRBJ2-3, the V gene TRBV18; 8 bases line up with TRBD1. The CDR3 runs 16 residues. Germline assignment: CDR1 KGHSH and CDR2 LQKENI. Trimming cost V 1 base and J 1 base; bases outside gene matches: 4. The CDR3 DNA reads TGTGCCAGCTCACCACTTCCGGGACAGGGCACAGATACGCAGTATTTT. Translation: CASSPLPGQGTDTQYF.

This chain connects TRBV29-1 to TRBJ2-1, with 13 bases lining up with TRBD2. Unmatched junction bases numbered 12, after V lost 0 bases and J lost 10 bases. Germline V gene sequence: CDR1 SQVTM, CDR2 ANQGSEA. CDR3 length: 17 amino acids. Here the CDR3 reads CSVEDGLLAGGVGEQFF. CDR3 bases: TGCAGCGTTGAAGATGGACTACTAGCGGGGGGGGTAGGAGAGCAGTTCTTC.

V and J are TRBV23-1 and TRBJ2-1, with 7 bases aligning to TRBD1. TRBV23-1 is classed as an ORF, of uncertain function. V lost 0 bases and J lost 5; bases outside the gene matches: 1. The CDR3 totals 14 residues. The CDR3 nucleotides read TGCGCCAGCAGTCAATCGGGACAGCACAATGAGCAGTTCTTC. Residues: CASSQSGQHNEQFF.

The rearrangement joins TRBV5-4 to TRBJ1-4, with D hard to call. Germline assignment: CDR1 SGHNT and CDR2 YYREEE (reference sequence). The length of the CDR3 is 14 residues. Trimming shortened V by 0 bases and J by 8 bases, and 11 bases separated the two germline ends. The CDR3 sequence: CASSLEQTREKLFF. The CDR3 nucleotides are TGTGCCAGCAGCTTGGAGCAGACGAGGGAAAAACTGTTTTTT.

The chain combines TRBV7-9 with TRBJ1-6; a possible D gene is TRBD1 (5 bases). This CDR3 is 13 amino acids long. Trimming left V 4 bases short and J 9 bases short, with 10 bases between. Germline V gene lookup returns CDR1 SEHNR and CDR2 FQNEAQ (reference sequence). This chain's CDR3 is CASSSITGSPLHF. CDR3 bases: TGTGCCAGCAGCTCCATAACAGGTTCACCCCTCCACTTT.

The chain uses TRBV29-1 and TRBJ1-1, with unresolved D. CDR1 and CDR2 (germline): SQVTM, ANQGSEA. V lost 6 bases and J 3 bases, leaving 20 bases between the germline ends. The CDR3 runs to 15 residues. The CDR3 protein is CSVTLPGRRDTEAFF. CDR3 sequence (DNA): TGCAGCGTGACCTTACCGGGGAGAAGGGACACTGAAGCTTTCTTT.

This chain joins TRBV11-2 and TRBJ2-7; maybe TRBD1 (6 bases). Germline loops: CDR1 SGHAT, CDR2 FQNNGV. CDR3 length: 14 amino acids. Between the trimmed V and J ends, which lost 4 bases and 0 bases, there was a span of 10 bases. The DNA of the CDR3 is TGTGCCAGCAGCTCCCGGGACAACTCCTACGAGCAGTACTTC. Residues: CASSSRDNSYEQYF.

The chain joins TRBV11-3 to TRBJ2-5; D possibly corresponds to TRBD1 (5 bases). The CDR3 spans 12 residues. Germline V gives CDR1 SGHNT, CDR2 YENEEA. V was trimmed by 3 bases and J by 5 bases, leaving 7 bases between them. The CDR3 spells CASSFKGETQYF. The CDR3 DNA follows: TGTGCCAGCAGCTTCAAGGGGGAGACCCAGTACTTC.

The gene calls are TRBV5-1 and TRBJ2-5; 7 positions agree with TRBD1. This CDR3 is built from 16 residues. J lost 2 bases, V lost 5 bases, and 12 bases had no gene match. Germline values: CDR1 SGHRS, CDR2 YFSETQ. This chain's CDR3 is CASSNPTGPKQETQYF. The CDR3 DNA is TGCGCCAGCAGTAACCCGACAGGGCCTAAACAAGAGACCCAGTACTTC.

This clone has more than one count but fewer than ten. The chain couples TRBV5-6 to TRBJ2-2, with 8 bases aligning to TRBD1. The CDR3 extends over 13 amino acids. Germline V gives CDR1 SGHDT, CDR2 YYEEEE. Germline trimming cut 7 bases from V and 5 bases from J; bases unmatched to any gene: 4. Written as DNA, the CDR3 is TGTGCCAGCCGGACAGGGTTAACCGGGGAGCTGTTTTTT. This codes for CASRTGLTGELFF.

The chain uses TRBV28 and TRBJ1-2; TRBD1 aligns across 9 bases. V shed 11 bases and J 6 bases; nucleotides not matched to a gene: 7. The CDR3 is made up of 12 amino acids. Germline CDR1 is MDHEN and CDR2 is SYDVKM. CDR3 bases: TGTGCCGGGCAGAGGACAGGGGATGGCTACACCTTC. This codes for CAGQRTGDGYTF.

The rearrangement joins TRBV27 to TRBJ2-5, with 8 nucleotides matching TRBD2. This CDR3 has 15 residues. Losses at the gene ends were 1 base for V and 7 bases for J; bases not matched to a gene: 8. Germline CDR1 MNHEY, CDR2 SMNVEV (reference sequence). CDR3: CASSLFGGGKGTQYF. In DNA form, the CDR3 reads TGTGCCAGCAGTTTATTTGGCGGGGGGAAGGGGACCCAGTACTTC.

The J gene is TRBJ2-2, the V gene TRBV2; 7 bases are a match to TRBD2. CDR1 SNHLY and CDR2 FYNNEI come from the germline V gene. V gave up 2 bases and J gave up 4 bases; unmatched junction bases: 4. The CDR3 contains 15 residues. Here the CDR3 reads CASSERSSGTGELFF. The CDR3 DNA is TGTGCCAGCAGTGAAAGGTCTAGCGGCACCGGGGAGCTGTTTTTT.

The chain links TRBV9 to TRBJ1-2; the match to TRBD1 covers 9 bases. There are 14 residues in the CDR3. The ends lost 3 bases at V and 6 bases at J; junction bases unmatched: 6. CDR1 is SGDLS and CDR2 is YYNGEE in the germline V gene. The CDR3 sequence is CASSAGQGTNGYTF. The CDR3 DNA is TGTGCCAGCAGCGCCGGACAGGGGACAAATGGCTACACCTTC.

This chain joins TRBV10-2 and TRBJ2-5; TRBD2 aligns across 8 bases. The ends lost 4 bases at V and 4 bases at J; junction bases unmatched: 8. The CDR3 has 15 residues. CDR1 is WSHSY and CDR2 is SAAADI in the germline V gene. CDR3 DNA: TGCGCCAGCAGTGCGGTCTCGAGCGGGGGAGAGACCCAGTACTTC. Encoded protein: CASSAVSSGGETQYF.

This clone was observed once. The same CDR3 can be traced to other DNA sequences in this sample. The chain uses TRBV7-3 and TRBJ2-2; D is perhaps TRBD1 (6 bases). Trimming shortened V by 2 bases and J by 5 bases, and 9 bases separated the two germline ends. CDR3 length: 14 amino acids. Germline V lookup: CDR1 SGHTA, CDR2 FQGTGA. The CDR3 sequence is CASSLGGGTGELFF. The CDR3 DNA follows: TGTGCCAGCAGCTTAGGGGGCGGGACCGGGGAGCTGTTTTTT.

V is TRBV29-1 and J is TRBJ2-1; TRBD1 matches at 10 bases. V was pared by 3 bases and J by 4 bases, with 3 bases of the junction left unmatched. The CDR3 sequence is 14 residues long. Germline V lookup: CDR1 SQVTM, CDR2 ANQGSEA. This CDR3 is CSVERTGGYNEQFF. The CDR3, as DNA: TGCAGCGTTGAGCGGACAGGGGGTTACAATGAGCAGTTCTTC.

In its sample, this clone was seen a few times. The chain couples TRBV11-2 to TRBJ1-4, with 8 bases that match TRBD1. The CDR3 spans 16 residues. The trim removed 3 bases at V and 7 bases at J, leaving 10 bases unmatched. CDR1 and CDR2 from the germline V gene are SGHAT and FQNNGV. The CDR3 DNA is TGTGCCAGCAGCTTTGGGAATCAGGGGGCTGGTGAAAAACTGTTTTTT. It specifies CASSFGNQGAGEKLFF.

The V gene is TRBV5-4, the J gene TRBJ2-5; 10 bases line up with TRBD2. CDR3 length equals 15 residues. Per germline, CDR1 SGHNT and CDR2 YYREEE (reference sequence). Trimming removed 3 bases from V and 1 base from J; junction bases left unmatched: 3. The CDR3 sequence: CASSSRTSGQETQYF. As DNA, the CDR3 is TGTGCCAGCAGCTCGAGGACTAGCGGCCAAGAGACCCAGTACTTC.

This clone has a handful of counts. V gene TRBV5-1 combines with J gene TRBJ2-1; no reliable D call. V was shortened by 1 base and J by 10 bases, with 12 bases between the two germline ends. This CDR3 spans 13 amino acids. CDR1 and CDR2 (germline): SGHRS, YFSETQ. CDR3 DNA: TGCGCCAGCAGCTTGAGTGCGGATCGAGAGCAGTTCTTC. Translation gives CASSLSADREQFF. The complete variable domain, with remaining parts taken from reference TRBV5-1 and TRBJ2-1, reads KAGVTQTPRYLIKTRGQQVTLSCSPISGHRSVSWYQQTPGQGLQFLFEYFSETQRNKGNFPGRFSGRQFSNSRSEMNVSTLELGDSALYLCASSLSADREQFFGPGTRLTVL.

The rearrangement joins TRBV6-1 to TRBJ2-7; D is possibly TRBD1 (5 bases). V was pared by 5 bases and J by 5 bases, with 10 bases between. This CDR3 comprises 12 residues. Germline V lookup: CDR1 MNHNS, CDR2 SASEGT. CDR3 protein: CASSRGGDEQYF. The CDR3 DNA follows: TGTGCCAGCAGTAGGGGTGGGGACGAGCAGTACTTC.